These 23 T cell receptor beta chains were all obtained from the same sample, sequenced in a study of blood T cell repertoires in COVID-19. The table came from immunoSEQ multiplex PCR; TCRdb's copy has only in-frame clones and leaves some out. The table lists some 150,000 clones, around 80% of them singletons. Sequencing input: peripheral blood. The receptors come from a human donor in a cohort sampled during active COVID-19.

The chain couples TRBV10-3 to TRBJ2-3, with 7 bases identical to TRBD1. Germline-derived CDR1 and CDR2 are ENHRY and SYGVKD. The trim removed 8 bases at V and 0 bases at J, leaving 5 bases unmatched. The CDR3 extends over 14 amino acids. CDR3 protein: CAIAGQASTDTQYF. Here the CDR3 DNA reads TGTGCCATCGCTGGACAGGCGAGCACAGATACGCAGTATTTT.

The chain recombines TRBV9 with TRBJ1-2, with D uncertain. Germline-derived CDR1 and CDR2 are SGDLS and YYNGEE. Trimming left V 2 bases short and J 8 bases short, with 10 bases between. The CDR3 is 12 amino acids. The CDR3 region is CASSVHRGGYTF. In nucleotides, the CDR3 is TGTGCCAGCAGCGTCCACAGAGGGGGCTACACCTTC. Based on the CDR3 plus reference TRBV9 and TRBJ1-2, the full variable domain is DSGVTQTPKHLITATGQRVTLRCSPRSGDLSVYWYQQSLDQGLQFLIQYYNGEERAKGNILERFSAQQFPDLHSELNLSSLELGDSALYFCASSVHRGGYTFGSGTRLTVV.

J is TRBJ1-2 and V is TRBV4-2; 11 nucleotides match TRBD1. Looked up from germline, CDR1 is LGHNA and CDR2 is YNFKEQ. With V trimmed by 2 bases and J by 13 bases, 12 bases remained unmatched. The CDR3 is 15 amino acids. The chain's CDR3 is CASSQTHGTGGPFTF. CDR3 sequence (DNA): TGTGCCAGCAGCCAAACGCACGGGACAGGGGGTCCGTTCACCTTC.

The V and J genes are TRBV11-3 and TRBJ1-2; 7 bases match TRBD1. CDR1 and CDR2 (germline): SGHNT, YENEEA. The length of the CDR3 is 15 residues. V lost 5 bases and J lost 4; bases outside the gene matches: 10. CDR3 nucleotides: TGTGCCAGCAGCCCGAGACAGGGATTAAGCTATGGCTACACCTTC. This sequence encodes CASSPRQGLSYGYTF.

CDR3 amino acids: CASSSPMNTEAFF. The CDR3 DNA sequence: TGTGCCAGCAGTTCACCTATGAACACTGAAGCTTTCTTT. The chain carries TRBV28 and TRBJ1-1; D remains unclear. This CDR3 is built from 13 residues. Germline values: CDR1 MDHEN, CDR2 SYDVKM. V was trimmed by 4 bases and J by 0 bases, leaving 6 bases between them.

The rearrangement joins TRBV5-5 to TRBJ1-2; a weak D match, TRBD1 (5 bases). Trimming shortened V by 5 bases and J by 0 bases, and 11 bases separated the two germline ends. The CDR3 covers 14 residues. In germline, CDR1 is SGHKS, CDR2 YYEKEE (reference sequence). The CDR3 loop reads CASRRDSTNYGYTF. The CDR3 DNA reads TGTGCCAGCAGACGGGACTCGACTAACTATGGCTACACCTTC.

V usage is TRBV28 and J usage is TRBJ1-1; a possible D gene is TRBD1 (5 bases). Germline CDR1 reads MDHEN; CDR2 reads SYDVKM. The CDR3 is 17 residues long. Trimming cost V 6 bases and J 5 bases, with 25 bases left between them. CDR3 DNA: TGTGCCAGCAGCCTAAGCCCAGCCCTGACAGTTGGAACTGAAGCTTTCTTT. Translating it yields CASSLSPALTVGTEAFF.

The chain recombines TRBV30 with TRBJ1-4; 10 bases line up with TRBD1. Looked up from germline, CDR1 is GTSNPN and CDR2 is SVGIG (reference sequence). The CDR3 is 13 amino acids. V lost 6 bases to trimming and J lost 8 bases; unmatched junction nucleotides: 6. CDR3: CACGTGVREKLFF. The CDR3 DNA follows: TGTGCCTGCGGGACAGGGGTTAGGGAAAAACTGTTTTTT.

In nucleotides, the CDR3 is TGTGCCACCAGCAGAGAACACAGGGGAACCTACGAGCAGTACTTC. Its protein product is CATSREHRGTYEQYF. The chain links TRBV15 to TRBJ2-7; 7 bases align to TRBD1. The CDR3 length is 15 residues. V lost 0 bases to trimming and J lost 2 bases; unmatched junction nucleotides: 4. Germline CDR1 LNHNV, CDR2 YYDKDF (reference sequence). Complete variable domain (other parts from reference TRBV15 and TRBJ2-7): DAMVIQNPRYQVTQFGKPVTLSCSQTLNHNVMYWYQQKSSQAPKLLFHYYDKDFNNEADTPDNFQSRRPNTSFCFLDIRSPGLGDTAMYLCATSREHRGTYEQYFGPGTRLTVT.

V usage is TRBV14 and J usage is TRBJ2-3, with 7 bases that match TRBD2. Germline V gene data show CDR1 as SGHDN and CDR2 as FVKESK. There are 17 residues in the CDR3. V shed 4 bases and J 3 bases; nucleotides not matched to a gene: 13. The CDR3 DNA is TGTGCCAGCAGCCCCCGTTTCGGGGAGGGTCGGACAGATACGCAGTATTTT. Translation: CASSPRFGEGRTDTQYF.

The genes are TRBV5-1 and TRBJ1-4, with a weak D call TRBD1 (5 bases). Germline V CDR1 and CDR2: SGHRS, YFSETQ. The CDR3 runs 15 residues. Deletions cut 2 bases from V and 0 bases from J, with 8 bases between. CDR3 protein: CASSLGDATNEKLFF. CDR3 nucleotide sequence: TGCGCCAGCAGCTTAGGGGATGCAACTAATGAAAAACTGTTTTTT.

This sequence joins TRBV4-1 and TRBJ1-5, with D perhaps matching TRBD1 (5 bases). Germline lookup yields CDR1 MGHRA and CDR2 YSYEKL. CDR3 length: 16 amino acids. Trimming removed 0 bases at V and 2 bases at J, with 11 bases between. This CDR3 is CASSQEGRGGNQPQHF. In DNA form, the CDR3 reads TGCGCCAGCAGCCAAGAGGGAAGGGGTGGCAATCAGCCCCAGCATTTT.

The J gene is TRBJ2-7, the V gene TRBV5-1; 7 positions agree with TRBD1. This CDR3 comprises 16 residues. Germline lookup yields CDR1 SGHRS and CDR2 YFSETQ. The trim removed 0 bases at V and 3 bases at J, leaving 9 bases unmatched. CDR3 region: CASSLVETGLDYEQYF. CDR3 nucleotides: TGCGCCAGCAGCTTGGTTGAGACAGGGTTGGACTACGAGCAGTACTTC. Full variable domain (missing parts from reference TRBV5-1 and TRBJ2-7): KAGVTQTPRYLIKTRGQQVTLSCSPISGHRSVSWYQQTPGQGLQFLFEYFSETQRNKGNFPGRFSGRQFSNSRSEMNVSTLELGDSALYLCASSLVETGLDYEQYFGPGTRLTVT.

This clone came up once. The rearrangement uses TRBV7-9 and TRBJ2-5; D might be TRBD2 (7 bases). There are 15 residues in the CDR3. Germline V gene sequence: CDR1 SEHNR, CDR2 FQNEAQ (reference sequence). The ends were cut back, 5 bases at V and 5 bases at J, with 18 bases in the middle. CDR3 sequence (DNA): TGTGCCAGCAGCCCCTCAAAGGGAGGGGGGGAGACCCAGTACTTC. Translating gives CASSPSKGGGETQYF.

This chain links TRBV5-1 with TRBJ2-2; 10 positions match TRBD2. The V gene end was trimmed by 4 bases and the J gene end by 7 bases; junction bases not matched to a gene: 16. The V gene's germline CDR1 is SGHRS and CDR2 YFSETQ. This CDR3 region has 18 residues. For the CDR3, the DNA is TGCGCCAGCAGCGCCCTGGGTCCCAGCGGGGGGGCCCACGGGGAGCTGTTTTTT. Residues: CASSALGPSGGAHGELFF.

The V call is TRBV11-2, the J call TRBJ1-4; D gene unclear. CDR1 and CDR2 from the germline V gene are SGHAT and FQNNGV. CDR3 size: 13 residues. V lost 1 base and J 7 bases, leaving 7 bases between the germline ends. The CDR3 protein is CASSLGEREKLFF. The DNA of the CDR3 is TGTGCCAGCAGCTTAGGGGAGCGTGAAAAACTGTTTTTT.

The chain couples TRBV5-1 to TRBJ2-3; D unclear. Per germline, CDR1 SGHRS and CDR2 YFSETQ. The CDR3 sequence is 13 residues long. With 3 bases removed from V and 3 bases from J, the gap between germline ends came to 8 bases. The CDR3 coding sequence is TGCGCCAGCAGCTACCCCGCGACAGATACGCAGTATTTT. Amino acid sequence: CASSYPATDTQYF. Drawing the rest from reference TRBV5-1 and TRBJ2-3, the complete variable domain is KAGVTQTPRYLIKTRGQQVTLSCSPISGHRSVSWYQQTPGQGLQFLFEYFSETQRNKGNFPGRFSGRQFSNSRSEMNVSTLELGDSALYLCASSYPATDTQYFGPGTRLTVL.

In this sample, this clone turned up once. V usage is TRBV7-9 and J usage is TRBJ2-5, with D perhaps TRBD2 (5 bases). Germline CDR1 SEHNR, CDR2 FQNEAQ (reference sequence). Trimming removed 6 bases from V and 1 base from J, with 12 bases in between. This CDR3 has 14 amino acids. CDR3 region: CASRTAGGQETQYF. The CDR3 DNA reads TGTGCCAGCAGGACGGCGGGCGGCCAAGAGACCCAGTACTTC.

The rearrangement joins TRBV6-5 to TRBJ1-2; TRBD1 matches at 9 bases. With V trimmed by 6 bases and J by 5 bases, 10 bases remained unmatched. The CDR3 has 15 residues. Per germline, CDR1 MNHEY and CDR2 SVGAGI. The CDR3 DNA follows: TGTGCCAGCAGCCCCCTTGGCGGACAGGGGTATGGCTACACCTTC. Its protein product is CASSPLGGQGYGYTF.

The chain couples TRBV3-1 (or the pseudogene TRBV3-2) to TRBJ1-5, with D possibly TRBD1 on 5 matching bases. This CDR3 region has 15 residues. Trimming shortened V by 5 bases and J by 6 bases, and 17 bases separated the two germline ends. CDR1 is LGHDT, CDR2 YNNKEL, per germline (reference sequence). CDR3 coding DNA: TGTGCCAGCAGCGAGGGACTGGCCGCGGGTCAGCCCCAGCATTTT. Its translation: CASSEGLAAGQPQHF.

V is TRBV19 and J is TRBJ1-6; 7 bases are shared with TRBD1. The CDR3 is 15 residues long. The germline V gene encodes CDR1 LNHDA and CDR2 SQIVND (reference sequence). V shed 3 bases, J shed 8 bases, and the junction held 7 bases outside the gene matches. CDR3 DNA: TGTGCCAGTAGTATGGGGGGACAGATTTATTCACCCCTCCACTTT. It codes for CASSMGGQIYSPLHF.

The table lists this clone with a count of one. V is TRBV27 and J is TRBJ2-1; 9 nucleotides align to TRBD1. The J segment lost 1 base and the V segment lost 1 base, leaving 5 bases of the junction unmatched. The CDR3 has 17 residues. The germline V gene has CDR1 MNHEY and CDR2 SMNVEV (reference sequence). CDR3: CASSLFPGQGSYNEQFF. CDR3 bases: TGTGCCAGCAGTTTATTTCCCGGACAGGGGTCCTACAATGAGCAGTTCTTC.

This rearrangement joins TRBV6-2 or TRBV6-3 to TRBJ2-7, with a weak D call TRBD1 (6 bases). V was clipped by 6 bases and J by 0 bases, with 12 bases between them. Per germline, CDR1 MNHEY and CDR2 SVGEGT. The CDR3 extends over 14 amino acids. The CDR3 region is CASSRTESSYEQYF. CDR3 nucleotides: TGTGCCAGCAGCCGGACAGAGAGCTCCTACGAGCAGTACTTC.